What follows is one T cell receptor (beta chain) and its context. Its antigen is unknown. The sample comes from a study of shared clonotypes between healthy human individuals. On the study more broadly: Researchers assigned three CD4 naive, three CD4 memory, two CD8 naive and one CD8 memory plate to each donor. Study-wide results and caveats: Non-shared clonotypes showed lower generation probabilities than clonotypes common to all four donors.

CDR3 length equals 15 residues. Germline values: CDR1 SGHDT, CDR2 YYEEEE. Trimming removed 4 bases at V and 5 bases at J, with 18 bases between. Adult Caucasians living in Nashville, Tennessee made up all of the donors. Assay: immunoSEQ multiplex PCR; the TCRdb copy retains only in-frame clones and omits some. The repertoire includes under 650,000 clones, about 95% of them detected once, and 0.06% sits in the top ten. The chain couples TRBV5-6 to TRBJ2-5; possibly TRBD2 for D (6 bases). The sequencing input was naive CD4+ T cells sorted from blood. The subset was: CD45RA+ positively selected. The source of this sequence is a woman aged 25 to 39 in good health. CDR3: CASSPAGHEGETQYF. The CDR3 DNA reads as TGTGCCAGCAGCCCCGCGGGGCACGAGGGGGAGACCCAGTACTTC.